This TCR beta chain was captured by sequencing in a study of cytomegalovirus exposure and HLA in healthy donors. This clone was seen only once. V was clipped by 3 bases and J by 9 bases, with 11 bases between them. The CDR3 is made up of 12 amino acids. Germline V gene data show CDR1 as MDHEN and CDR2 as SYDVKM. The primer mix had 60 Vbeta and 13 Jbeta primers. Profiled with immunoSEQ multiplex PCR; TCRdb holds only in-frame clones, not every one. The sample includes around 190,000 clones, 78% seen only once; the top ten take 13% to 15%. The chain uses TRBV28 and TRBJ1-1; unclear D gene. Sequencing was done on a sample of PBMCs. The TCR originated in a woman between 25 and 40 years old in good health and CMV-seropositive. The DNA of the CDR3 is TGTGCCAGCAGTTTTGGGCAGCTGAAAGCTTTCTTT. Translated: CASSFGQLKAFF.